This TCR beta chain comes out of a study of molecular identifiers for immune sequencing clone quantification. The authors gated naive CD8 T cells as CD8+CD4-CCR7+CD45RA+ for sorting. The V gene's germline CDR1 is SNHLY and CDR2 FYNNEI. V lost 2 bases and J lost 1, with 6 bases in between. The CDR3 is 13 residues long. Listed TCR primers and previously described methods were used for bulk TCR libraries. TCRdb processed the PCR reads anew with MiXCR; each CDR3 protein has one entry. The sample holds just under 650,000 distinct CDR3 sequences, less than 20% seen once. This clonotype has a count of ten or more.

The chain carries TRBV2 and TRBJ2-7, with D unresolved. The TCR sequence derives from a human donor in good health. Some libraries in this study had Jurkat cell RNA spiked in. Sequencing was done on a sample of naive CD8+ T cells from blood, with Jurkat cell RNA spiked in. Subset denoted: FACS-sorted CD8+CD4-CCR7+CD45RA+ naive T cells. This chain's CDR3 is CASSEILSYEQYF. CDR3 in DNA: TGTGCCAGCAGTGAAATTTTATCCTACGAGCAGTACTTC.